This T cell receptor (beta chain) was found in a study of Tregs in tolerant kidney transplant recipients. Study-wide findings and caveats: The most relevant donor-specific Treg TCRbeta repertoire apparently came from expansion with activated donor B cells.

This clone was seen only a few times. The antigen is unknown. This CDR3 has 11 residues. Per germline, CDR1 MDHEN and CDR2 SYDVKM. V dropped 3 bases and J dropped 8 bases, with 7 bases sitting between them. Profiling relied on immunoSEQ multiplex PCR, and the TCRdb table lists in-frame clones only, not all of them. Of more than 75,000 clones in the sample, approximately 93% were seen once. This chain joins TRBV28 and TRBJ1-2; TRBD1 might be the D (5 bases). The receptor was derived from a human donor who received a combined kidney and bone marrow transplant. Sequenced here: CD4+ T cells from blood, sampled before the transplant. The DNA of the CDR3 is TGTGCCAGCAGTTTGTCAGGGGGCTACACCTTC. As protein: CASSLSGGYTF.